A selection of T cell receptor beta chains follows, all from one sample in a study of shared clonotypes between healthy human individuals. Some clones are missing from TCRdb's copy, which holds only in-frame ones; the method was immunoSEQ multiplex PCR. The sample carries 2 million to 2.5 million clones, 95% recorded once. Specimen: naive CD4+ T cells sorted from blood. The receptor set was obtained from a man younger than 35 in good health. Each CDR3 is given with its conserved first and last residue. Fields, in order: D gene, V gene, J gene, clone size, CDR3 DNA, CDR3 protein. The D gene is left open where the match is weak. Not all rows give a size; the values are once, few, many and, for expanded clones, a class.

D gene: .; V gene: TRBV2; J gene: TRBJ1-5; clone size: .; CDR3 DNA: TGTGCCAGCAGTGTGGGGTCGGCGGGAAATCAGCCCCAGCATTTT; CDR3 protein: CASSVGSAGNQPQHF
D gene: .; V gene: TRBV19; J gene: TRBJ1-1; clone size: .; CDR3 DNA: TGTGCCAGCACGAACCCATTAGAAGCTTTCTTT; CDR3 protein: CASTNPLEAFF
D gene: .; V gene: TRBV7-2; J gene: TRBJ2-7; clone size: .; CDR3 DNA: TGTGCCAGCAGCCCCACTTCAGCGATAGGGTTTGAGCAGTACTTC; CDR3 protein: CASSPTSAIGFEQYF
D gene: .; V gene: TRBV5-4; J gene: TRBJ2-2; clone size: .; CDR3 DNA: TGTGCCAGCAGCTTGGCGGGGCCGAACACCGGGGAGCTGTTTTTT; CDR3 protein: CASSLAGPNTGELFF
D gene: .; V gene: TRBV5-8; J gene: TRBJ2-2; clone size: .; CDR3 DNA: TGTGCCAGCAGCTCCGCCGGGGAGTACACCGGGGAGCTGTTTTTT; CDR3 protein: CASSSAGEYTGELFF
D gene: .; V gene: TRBV29-1; J gene: TRBJ2-5; clone size: .; CDR3 DNA: TGCAGCGTTGAGGGCCTGGGCTTTGGGCTACCAGCGGAGACCCAGTACTTC; CDR3 protein: CSVEGLGFGLPAETQYF
D gene: .; V gene: TRBV21-1; J gene: TRBJ2-7; clone size: .; CDR3 DNA: TGTGCCCCCTTTGGGGGATCCTTAGATCTCGAGCAGTACTTC; CDR3 protein: CAPFGGSLDLEQYF
D gene: TRBD1; V gene: TRBV5-6; J gene: TRBJ2-3; clone size: .; CDR3 DNA: TGTGCCAGCAGCGGGACAGGGGGTGCAGATACGCAGTATTTT; CDR3 protein: CASSGTGGADTQYF
D gene: .; V gene: TRBV6-5; J gene: TRBJ2-5; clone size: .; CDR3 DNA: TGTGCCAGCAGTGGGAACCAAGAGACCCAGTACTTC; CDR3 protein: CASSGNQETQYF
D gene: TRBD1; V gene: TRBV7-9; J gene: TRBJ1-2; clone size: .; CDR3 DNA: TGTGCCAGCAGCTTGGCGGGGACAGCCCTAACAGGAGGCTACACCTTC; CDR3 protein: CASSLAGTALTGGYTF
D gene: .; V gene: TRBV10-3; J gene: TRBJ1-2; clone size: .; CDR3 DNA: TGTGCCATCAGTGATCGACCCTCAGGCGATGGCTACACCTTC; CDR3 protein: CAISDRPSGDGYTF
D gene: .; V gene: TRBV28; J gene: TRBJ1-2; clone size: .; CDR3 DNA: TGTGCCAGCAGTCCAACGGACAGCTCGTCCTATGGCTACACCTTC; CDR3 protein: CASSPTDSSSYGYTF
D gene: TRBD2; V gene: TRBV5-1; J gene: TRBJ2-5; clone size: .; CDR3 DNA: TGCGCCAGCAGCCACCAGGGACTAGCGGCCCGGGGGGAGACCCAGTACTTC; CDR3 protein: CASSHQGLAARGETQYF
D gene: TRBD2; V gene: TRBV29-1; J gene: TRBJ2-1; clone size: .; CDR3 DNA: TGCAGCGTCCTCACTAGCGATACCTACAATGAGCAGTTCTTC; CDR3 protein: CSVLTSDTYNEQFF
D gene: .; V gene: TRBV11-2; J gene: TRBJ2-5; clone size: .; CDR3 DNA: TGTGCCAGCAGCTTACAAGGGGGGGGTTGGGAGACCCAGTACTTC; CDR3 protein: CASSLQGGGWETQYF
D gene: .; V gene: TRBV29-1; J gene: TRBJ2-2; clone size: .; CDR3 DNA: TGCAGCGTTGAGCGGACAGAGAACACCGGGGAGCTGTTTTTT; CDR3 protein: CSVERTENTGELFF
D gene: .; V gene: TRBV7-2; J gene: TRBJ1-1; clone size: .; CDR3 DNA: TGTGCCAGCAGCTTTACAGGGAGGGCTTCGGACACTGAAGCTTTCTTT; CDR3 protein: CASSFTGRASDTEAFF
D gene: .; V gene: TRBV30; J gene: TRBJ2-2; clone size: .; CDR3 DNA: TGTGCCTGTCAAAAGCCAAACACCGGGGAGCTGTTTTTT; CDR3 protein: CACQKPNTGELFF
D gene: .; V gene: TRBV18; J gene: TRBJ2-1; clone size: once; CDR3 DNA: TGTGCCAGCTCACCAGCCCAAGAATACAATGAGCAGTTCTTC; CDR3 protein: CASSPAQEYNEQFF
D gene: .; V gene: TRBV5-1; J gene: TRBJ1-2; clone size: .; CDR3 DNA: TGCGCCAGCAGCCTGACAGTAAATTCCTATGGCTACACCTTC; CDR3 protein: CASSLTVNSYGYTF
D gene: TRBD2; V gene: TRBV15; J gene: TRBJ2-5; clone size: once; CDR3 DNA: TGTGCCACCAGCAGAGTTTCGAGCGGGGGGGCCGGAAAGACCCAGTACTTC; CDR3 protein: CATSRVSSGGAGKTQYF
D gene: TRBD2; V gene: TRBV28; J gene: TRBJ2-3; clone size: .; CDR3 DNA: TGTGCCAGCACCCTAGGGACTAGCGGGGGGGCCGGGGATACGCAGTATTTT; CDR3 protein: CASTLGTSGGAGDTQYF
D gene: .; V gene: TRBV19; J gene: TRBJ2-5; clone size: .; CDR3 DNA: TGTGCCAGTGGTTTCGAGACCCAGTACTTC; CDR3 protein: CASGFETQYF
D gene: .; V gene: TRBV2; J gene: TRBJ2-2; clone size: .; CDR3 DNA: TGTGCCAGCAGTGATGCCGGGGTGGTCGGGGAGCTGTTTTTT; CDR3 protein: CASSDAGVVGELFF
D gene: .; V gene: TRBV6-4; J gene: TRBJ2-3; clone size: once; CDR3 DNA: TGTGCCAGCAGACAGCAGGACAGCAGCACAGATACGCAGTATTTT; CDR3 protein: CASRQQDSSTDTQYF